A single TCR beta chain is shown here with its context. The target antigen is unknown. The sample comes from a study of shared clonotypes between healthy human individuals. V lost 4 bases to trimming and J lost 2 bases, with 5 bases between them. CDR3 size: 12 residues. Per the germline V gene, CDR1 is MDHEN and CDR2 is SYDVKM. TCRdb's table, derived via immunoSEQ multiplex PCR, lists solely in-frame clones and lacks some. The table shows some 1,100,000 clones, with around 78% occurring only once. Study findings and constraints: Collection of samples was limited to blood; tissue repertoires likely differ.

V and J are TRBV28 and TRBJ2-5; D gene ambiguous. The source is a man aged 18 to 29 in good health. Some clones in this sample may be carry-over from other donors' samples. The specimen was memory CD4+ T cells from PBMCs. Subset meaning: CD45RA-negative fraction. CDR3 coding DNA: TGTGCCAGCAGTTCCCTTCAAGAGACCCAGTACTTC. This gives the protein CASSSLQETQYF.